What follows is one TCR beta chain and its context. Its cognate antigen is unknown. The PCR had 60 Vbeta and 13 Jbeta primers. Original data processing: Later analysis identified roughly 84 million unique TCR beta chains, around 10 million shared. Some clones are missing from TCRdb's copy, which holds only in-frame ones; the method was immunoSEQ multiplex PCR. D and trimming were read from the DNA, whereas the V and J calls and clone size are those reported in that table. This sample has approximately 140,000 clones, with around 83% found just once. This sample was taken from a study of cytomegalovirus exposure and HLA in healthy donors. As for the study in general: Unique TCR beta sequences numbering some 110 million came from approximately 180 million T cells in an earlier analysis.

Whole-study results and caveats: TCR beta chains associated with HLA were, in a later analysis, more clonally expanded than equally common others.

The V and J ends lost 5 bases and 2 bases respectively, with 16 bases between them. CDR3 size: 16 residues. Germline V gene sequence: CDR1 SEHNR, CDR2 FQNEAQ (reference sequence). The source material was PBMCs. This TCR came from a man between 40 and 49 years old in good health and CMV-seropositive. The chain links TRBV7-9 to TRBJ1-3, with D possibly matching TRBD1 (5 bases). CDR3 amino acids: CASSIAGNQPGNTIYF. CDR3 bases: TGTGCCAGCAGCATCGCAGGGAATCAACCTGGAAACACCATATATTTT.